These T cell receptor beta chains were read from a single sample in a study of cytomegalovirus exposure and HLA in healthy donors. TCRdb's table, derived via immunoSEQ multiplex PCR, lists solely in-frame clones and lacks some. Here the sample spans 150,000 to 200,000 clones, 80% to 85% being singletons. The sample was PBMCs. Receptor source: a human donor in good health. Each CDR3 is given with its conserved first and last residue. D genes are given only for firm matches.

j_gene | d_gene | v_gene | CDR3aa
TRBJ1-4 | NA | TRBV11-3 | CASSSPRGNEKLFF
TRBJ1-5 | NA | TRBV6-5 | CASSRGPNQPQHF
TRBJ2-5 | TRBD1 | TRBV11-2 | CASSRQGAFEETQYF
TRBJ2-5 | TRBD1 | TRBV5-4 | CASSQTGVQETQYF
TRBJ2-5 | TRBD2 | TRBV7-3 | CASSPGTSPRETQYF
TRBJ2-2 | NA | TRBV6-5 | CASSFAKGGTAGELFF
TRBJ2-7 | NA | TRBV27 | CASRSPGSGSYEQYF
TRBJ1-1 | NA | TRBV6-1 | CASTLGGTEAFF
TRBJ1-2 | TRBD1 | TRBV6-5 | CASSWNRGPNYGYTF
TRBJ2-1 | TRBD2 | TRBV7-8 | CASSLGTSANEQFF
TRBJ2-1 | NA | TRBV4-1 | CASSQLMRGYNEQFF
TRBJ2-1 | TRBD2 | TRBV10-1 | CASSESGDRKEQFF
TRBJ2-7 | TRBD2 | TRBV10-3 | CAIRANRGGFSYEQYF